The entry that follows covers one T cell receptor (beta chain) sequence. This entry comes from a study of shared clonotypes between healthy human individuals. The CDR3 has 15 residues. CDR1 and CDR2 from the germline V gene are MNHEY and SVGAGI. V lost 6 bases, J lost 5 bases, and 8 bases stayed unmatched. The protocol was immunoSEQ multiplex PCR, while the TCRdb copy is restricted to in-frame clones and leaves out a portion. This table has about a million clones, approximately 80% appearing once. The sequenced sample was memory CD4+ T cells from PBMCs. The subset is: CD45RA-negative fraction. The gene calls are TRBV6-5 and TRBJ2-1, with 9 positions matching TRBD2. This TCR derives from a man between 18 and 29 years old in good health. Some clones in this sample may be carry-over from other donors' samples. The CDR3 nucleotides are TGTGCCAGCAGGATCCGACTAGCGGTAAACAATGAGCAGTTCTTC. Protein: CASRIRLAVNNEQFF.